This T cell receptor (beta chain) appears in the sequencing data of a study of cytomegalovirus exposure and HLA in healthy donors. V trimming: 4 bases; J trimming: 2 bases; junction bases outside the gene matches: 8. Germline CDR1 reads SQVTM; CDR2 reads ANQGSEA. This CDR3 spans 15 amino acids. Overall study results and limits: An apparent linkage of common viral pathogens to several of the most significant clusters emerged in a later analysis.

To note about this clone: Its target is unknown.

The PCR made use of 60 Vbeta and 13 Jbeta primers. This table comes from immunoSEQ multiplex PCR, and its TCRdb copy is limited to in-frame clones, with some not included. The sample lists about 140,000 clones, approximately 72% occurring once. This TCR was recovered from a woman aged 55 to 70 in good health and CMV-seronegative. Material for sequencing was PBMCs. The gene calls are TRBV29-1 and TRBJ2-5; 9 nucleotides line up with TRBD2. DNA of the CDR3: TGCAGCGTTGGGGTGGCGGGAGGGCCTCAAGAGACCCAGTACTTC. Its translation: CSVGVAGGPQETQYF.